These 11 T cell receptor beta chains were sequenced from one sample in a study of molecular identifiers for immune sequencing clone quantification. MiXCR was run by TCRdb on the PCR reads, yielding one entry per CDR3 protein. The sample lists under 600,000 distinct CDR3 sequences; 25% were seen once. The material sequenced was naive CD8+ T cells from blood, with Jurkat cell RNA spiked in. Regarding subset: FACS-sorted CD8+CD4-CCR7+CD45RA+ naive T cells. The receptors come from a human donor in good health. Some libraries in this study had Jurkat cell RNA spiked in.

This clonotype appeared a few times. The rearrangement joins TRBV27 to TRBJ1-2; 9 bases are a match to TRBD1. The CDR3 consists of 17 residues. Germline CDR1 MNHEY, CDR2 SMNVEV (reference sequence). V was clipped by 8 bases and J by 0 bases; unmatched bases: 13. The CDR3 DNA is TGTGCCAGCTTTGTACCGGACAGGGGAAAAGCTAACTATGGCTACACCTTC. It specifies CASFVPDRGKANYGYTF.

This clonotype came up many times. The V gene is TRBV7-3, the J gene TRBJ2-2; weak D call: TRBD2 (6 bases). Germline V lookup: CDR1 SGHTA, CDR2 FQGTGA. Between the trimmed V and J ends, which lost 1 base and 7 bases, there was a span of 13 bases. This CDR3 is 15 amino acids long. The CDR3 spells CASSLMASSVGELFF. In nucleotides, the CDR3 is TGTGCCAGCAGCTTAATGGCGTCTAGCGTCGGGGAGCTGTTTTTT.

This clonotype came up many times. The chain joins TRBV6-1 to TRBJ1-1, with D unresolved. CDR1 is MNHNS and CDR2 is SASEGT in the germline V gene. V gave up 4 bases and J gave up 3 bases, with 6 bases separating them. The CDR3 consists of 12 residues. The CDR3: CASSGYDTEAFF. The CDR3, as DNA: TGTGCCAGCAGTGGGTATGACACTGAAGCTTTCTTT.

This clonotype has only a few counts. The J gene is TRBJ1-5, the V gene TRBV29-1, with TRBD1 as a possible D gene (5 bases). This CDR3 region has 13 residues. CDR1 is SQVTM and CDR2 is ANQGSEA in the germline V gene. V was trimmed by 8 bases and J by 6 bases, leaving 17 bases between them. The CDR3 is CSTAQGLGQPQHF. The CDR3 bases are TGCAGCACCGCGCAGGGCTTGGGTCAGCCCCAGCATTTT.

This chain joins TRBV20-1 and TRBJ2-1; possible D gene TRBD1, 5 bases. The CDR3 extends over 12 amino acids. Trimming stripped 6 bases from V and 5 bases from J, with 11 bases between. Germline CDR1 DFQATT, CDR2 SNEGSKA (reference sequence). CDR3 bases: TGCAGTGCCACAGGTCCGCACAATGAGCAGTTCTTC. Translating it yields CSATGPHNEQFF.

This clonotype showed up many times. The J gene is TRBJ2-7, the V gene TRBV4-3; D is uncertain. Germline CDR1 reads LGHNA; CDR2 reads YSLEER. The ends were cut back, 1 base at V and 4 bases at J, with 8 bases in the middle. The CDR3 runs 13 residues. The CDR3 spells CASSQGHGYEQYF. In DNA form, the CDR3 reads TGCGCCAGCAGCCAAGGTCATGGGTACGAGCAGTACTTC.

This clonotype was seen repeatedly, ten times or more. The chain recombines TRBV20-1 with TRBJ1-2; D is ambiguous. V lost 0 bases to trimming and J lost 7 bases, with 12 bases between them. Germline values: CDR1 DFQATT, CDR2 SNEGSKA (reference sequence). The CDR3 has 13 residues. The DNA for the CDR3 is TGCAGTGCTAGAGATATTGGTCTTGTTGGCTACACCTTC. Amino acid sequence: CSARDIGLVGYTF.

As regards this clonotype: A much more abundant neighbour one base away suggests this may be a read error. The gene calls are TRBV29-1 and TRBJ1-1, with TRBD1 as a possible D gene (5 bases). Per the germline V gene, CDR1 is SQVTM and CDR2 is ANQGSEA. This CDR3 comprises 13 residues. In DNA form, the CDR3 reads TGCGGCGTTGGTTACGGGGCCGGCACTGAAGCTTTCTTT. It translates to CGVGYGAGTEAFF.

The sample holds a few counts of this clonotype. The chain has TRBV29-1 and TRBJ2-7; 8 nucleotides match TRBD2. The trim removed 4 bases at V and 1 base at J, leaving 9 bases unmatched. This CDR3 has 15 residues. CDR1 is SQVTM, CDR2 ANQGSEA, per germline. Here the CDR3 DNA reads TGCAGCGTTGTTTCACTAGCGGCGATGTCCTACGAGCAGTACTTC. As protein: CSVVSLAAMSYEQYF.

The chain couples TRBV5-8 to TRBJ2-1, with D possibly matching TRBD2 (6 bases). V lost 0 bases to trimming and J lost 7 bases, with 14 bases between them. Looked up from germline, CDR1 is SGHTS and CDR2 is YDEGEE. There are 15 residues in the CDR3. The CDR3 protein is CASSLGGASANEQFF. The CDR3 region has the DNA TGTGCCAGCAGCTTGGGCGGGGCCAGTGCTAATGAGCAGTTCTTC.

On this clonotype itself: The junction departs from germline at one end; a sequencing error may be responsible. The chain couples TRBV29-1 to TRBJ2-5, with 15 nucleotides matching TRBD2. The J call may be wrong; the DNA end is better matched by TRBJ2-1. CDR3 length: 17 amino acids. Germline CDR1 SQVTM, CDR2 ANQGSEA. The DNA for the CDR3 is TGCAGCGTTCTAGGACTAGCGGGGGGGCCGGTACCCAATGCGCAGTTCTTC. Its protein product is CSVLGLAGGPVPNAQFF.